The clone carrying this T cell receptor (beta chain) came up once. The protocol was immunoSEQ multiplex PCR, while the TCRdb copy is restricted to in-frame clones and leaves out a portion. The profile shows approximately 100,000 clones, about 81% of them singletons. The CDR3 is 16 residues long. Trimming left V 6 bases short and J 0 bases short, with 15 bases between. Germline V CDR1 and CDR2: LNHDA, SQIVND (reference sequence). This sample is drawn from a study of blood T cell repertoires in COVID-19. This TCR came from a man aged 65 to 85 with acute or convalescent COVID-19. Sequencing was done on a sample of peripheral blood. J is TRBJ2-4 and V is TRBV19; no definite D call. The CDR3 loop reads CASSPAGRVAKNIQYF. CDR3 in DNA: TGTGCCAGTAGCCCAGCCGGCCGGGTAGCCAAAAACATTCAGTACTTC.